A selection of T cell receptor beta chains follows, all from one sample in a study of human T cells and chemical hapten exposure. TCRdb ran MiXCR on the 5' RACE reads and lists one entry per CDR3 protein. The profile covers about 140,000 distinct CDR3 sequences, with approximately 4% appearing a single time and 1.2% to 1.5% taken by the ten largest. These receptors all come from a female donor in good health. Both conserved end residues are part of each CDR3. The D gene is left open where the match is weak. Size tells how often a clone was seen (once, few, many) or the class of an expanded clone, and some rows leave it out.

j_call v_call clone_size d_call cdr3_nt cdr3_aa
TRBJ2-7 TRBV13 NA TRBD2 TGTGCCAGCAGCTTAGTGGACGGCGGGGGGACAATAGAGCAGTACTTC CASSLVDGGGTIEQYF
TRBJ2-1 TRBV6-5 many NA TGTGCCAGCAGAAATAGGGCAGAGTACAATGAGCAGTTCTTC CASRNRAEYNEQFF
TRBJ2-7 TRBV4-1 NA NA TGCGCCAGCAGCCAAGTCCGTCTGGGGTCGGGGGAGCAGTACTTC CASSQVRLGSGEQYF
TRBJ1-1 TRBV10-3 many TRBD1 TGTGCCATCTGGACAGGGGGAAGAGAAGCTTTCTTT CAIWTGGREAFF
TRBJ1-6 TRBV27 few TRBD1 TGTGCCAGCAGTTTCGTACAGGGGGGTTCACCCCTCCACTTT CASSFVQGGSPLHF
TRBJ2-5 TRBV7-2 many NA TGTGCCAGCAGCTTAGATGCCGGGCTACAAAGGGGCCAGTACTTC CASSLDAGLQRGQYF
TRBJ2-7 TRBV7-9 many NA TGTGCCAGCAGCCCCAATTGGGATGCCTACGAGCAGTACTTC CASSPNWDAYEQYF
TRBJ2-7 TRBV27 few TRBD1 TGTGCCAGCAGGAGACAGGGGGCTCCCTACGAGCAGTACTTC CASRRQGAPYEQYF
TRBJ2-3 TRBV12-3/TRBV12-4 many NA TGTGCCAGCAGTTTAAGTGGAGGGACCTCCACAGATACGCAGTATTTT CASSLSGGTSTDTQYF
TRBJ2-1 TRBV15 many TRBD1 TGTGCCACCAGCAGGGCTGGGACAGGGAGAAATGAGCAGTTCTTC CATSRAGTGRNEQFF
TRBJ2-3 TRBV28 many TRBD2 TGTGCCAGCAGTTTCATAGCGGGGAGCACAGATACGCAGTATTTT CASSFIAGSTDTQYF
TRBJ1-1 TRBV2 many TRBD1 TGTGCCAGTGGACAGGACACTGAAGCTTTCTTT CASGQDTEAFF
TRBJ1-6 TRBV6-1 few NA TGTGCCAGCAGTGAACGGATTGGCATCCCCCTCCACTTT CASSERIGIPLHF
TRBJ1-2 TRBV12-3/TRBV12-4 few NA TGTGCCAGCAGTTTACGAGGGTTCGCTCCGAACGATGGCTACACCTTC CASSLRGFAPNDGYTF
TRBJ1-1 TRBV20-1 many NA TGCAGTGCTAGCTCTGGGATATTGAACACTGAAGCTTTCTTT CSASSGILNTEAFF
TRBJ2-3 TRBV20-1 many NA TGCAGTGCTAGAGATCGGGGCTCGCCGAGCACAGATACGCAGTATTTT CSARDRGSPSTDTQYF
TRBJ1-5 TRBV7-8 many TRBD1 TGTGCCAGCAGCCCCGGGACAGGGAACCAGCCCCAGCATTTT CASSPGTGNQPQHF